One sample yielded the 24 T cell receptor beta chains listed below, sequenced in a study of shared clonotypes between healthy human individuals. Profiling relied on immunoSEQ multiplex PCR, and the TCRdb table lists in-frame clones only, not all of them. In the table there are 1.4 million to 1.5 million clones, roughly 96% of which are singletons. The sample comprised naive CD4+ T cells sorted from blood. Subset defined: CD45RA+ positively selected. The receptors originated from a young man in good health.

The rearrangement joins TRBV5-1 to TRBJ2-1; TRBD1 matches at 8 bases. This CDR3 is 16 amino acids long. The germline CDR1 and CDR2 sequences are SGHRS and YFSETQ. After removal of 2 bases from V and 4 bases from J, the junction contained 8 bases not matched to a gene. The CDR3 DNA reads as TGCGCCAGCAGCTTAGCCGGGACAGGCTTATACAATGAGCAGTTCTTC. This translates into CASSLAGTGLYNEQFF.

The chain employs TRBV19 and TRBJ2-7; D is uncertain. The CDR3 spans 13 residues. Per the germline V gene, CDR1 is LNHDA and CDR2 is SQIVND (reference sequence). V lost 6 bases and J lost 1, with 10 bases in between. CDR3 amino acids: CASSPTPSYEQYF. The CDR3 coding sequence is TGTGCCAGTAGCCCGACGCCTTCCTACGAGCAGTACTTC.

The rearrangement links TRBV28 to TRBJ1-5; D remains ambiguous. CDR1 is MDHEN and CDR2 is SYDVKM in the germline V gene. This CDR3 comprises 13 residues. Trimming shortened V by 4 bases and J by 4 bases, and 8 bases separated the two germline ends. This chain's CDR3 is CASSYTINQPQHF. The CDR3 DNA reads TGTGCCAGCAGTTACACCATAAATCAGCCCCAGCATTTT. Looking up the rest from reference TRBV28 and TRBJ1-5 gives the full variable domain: DVKVTQSSRYLVKRTGEKVFLECVQDMDHENMFWYRQDPGLGLRLIYFSYDVKMKEKGDIPEGYSVSREKKERFSLILESASTNQTSMYLCASSYTINQPQHFGDGTRLSIL.

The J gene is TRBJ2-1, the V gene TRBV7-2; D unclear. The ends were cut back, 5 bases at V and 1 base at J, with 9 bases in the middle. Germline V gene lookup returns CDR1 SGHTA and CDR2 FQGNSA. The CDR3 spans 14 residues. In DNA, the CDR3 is TGTGCCAGCAGCCCTCGACGGTCCTACAATGAGCAGTTCTTC. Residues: CASSPRRSYNEQFF.

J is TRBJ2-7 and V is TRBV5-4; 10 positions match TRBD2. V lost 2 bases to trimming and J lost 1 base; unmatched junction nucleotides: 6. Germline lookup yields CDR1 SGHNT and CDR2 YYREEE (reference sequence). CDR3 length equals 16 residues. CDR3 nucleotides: TGTGCCAGCAGCTTACCCAAGGGACTAGCGTCCTACGAGCAGTACTTC. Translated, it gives CASSLPKGLASYEQYF. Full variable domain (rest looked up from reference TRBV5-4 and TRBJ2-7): ETGVTQSPTHLIKTRGQQVTLRCSSQSGHNTVSWYQQALGQGPQFIFQYYREEENGRGNFPPRFSGLQFPNYSSELNVNALELDDSALYLCASSLPKGLASYEQYFGPGTRLTVT.

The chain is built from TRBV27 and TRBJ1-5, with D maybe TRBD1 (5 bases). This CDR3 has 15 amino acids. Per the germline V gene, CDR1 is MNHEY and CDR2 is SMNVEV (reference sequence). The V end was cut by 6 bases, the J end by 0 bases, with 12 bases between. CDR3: CASSLDSYSNQPQHF. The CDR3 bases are TGTGCCAGCAGCTTAGACAGTTATAGCAATCAGCCCCAGCATTTT.

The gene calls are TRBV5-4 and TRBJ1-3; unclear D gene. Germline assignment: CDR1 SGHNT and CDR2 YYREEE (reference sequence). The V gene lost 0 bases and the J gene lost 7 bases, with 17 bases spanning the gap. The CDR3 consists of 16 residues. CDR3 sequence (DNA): TGTGCCAGCAGCTTGGAGGTAGGGCCCGCCGGGAACACCATATATTTT. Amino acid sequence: CASSLEVGPAGNTIYF.

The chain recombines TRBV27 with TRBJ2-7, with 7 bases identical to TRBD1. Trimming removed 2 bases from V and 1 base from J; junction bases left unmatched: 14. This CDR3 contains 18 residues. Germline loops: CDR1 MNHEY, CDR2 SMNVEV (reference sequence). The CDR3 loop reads CASSLTHLQGSRSYEQYF. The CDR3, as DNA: TGTGCCAGCAGTTTAACCCACCTACAGGGGTCAAGATCCTACGAGCAGTACTTC.

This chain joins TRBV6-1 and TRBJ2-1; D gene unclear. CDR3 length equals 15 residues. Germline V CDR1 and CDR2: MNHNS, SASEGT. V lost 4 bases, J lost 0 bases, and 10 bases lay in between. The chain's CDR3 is CASSVQTFSYNEQFF. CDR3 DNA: TGTGCCAGCAGTGTACAAACATTCTCCTACAATGAGCAGTTCTTC.

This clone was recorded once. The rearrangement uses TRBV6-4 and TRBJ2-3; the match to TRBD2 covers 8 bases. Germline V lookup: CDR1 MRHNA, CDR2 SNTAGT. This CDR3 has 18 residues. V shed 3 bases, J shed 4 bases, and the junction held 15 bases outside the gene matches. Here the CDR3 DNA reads TGTGCCAGCAGTGAAAGGACTAGCAAAACTCCCTTATCAGATACGCAGTATTTT. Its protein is CASSERTSKTPLSDTQYF.

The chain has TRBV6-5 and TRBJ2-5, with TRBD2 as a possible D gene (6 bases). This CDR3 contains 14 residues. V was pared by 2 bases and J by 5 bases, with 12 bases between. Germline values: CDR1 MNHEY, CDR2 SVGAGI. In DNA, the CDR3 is TGTGCCAGCAGTTACGGGGGGACTTTGGAGACCCAGTACTTC. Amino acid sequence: CASSYGGTLETQYF.

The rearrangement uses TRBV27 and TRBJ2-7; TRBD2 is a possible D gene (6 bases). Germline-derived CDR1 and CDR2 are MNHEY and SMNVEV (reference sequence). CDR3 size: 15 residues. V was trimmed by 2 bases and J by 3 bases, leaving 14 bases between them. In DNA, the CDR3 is TGTGCCAGCAGTTTAATCGGCGGACTAAACTACGAGCAGTACTTC. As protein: CASSLIGGLNYEQYF.

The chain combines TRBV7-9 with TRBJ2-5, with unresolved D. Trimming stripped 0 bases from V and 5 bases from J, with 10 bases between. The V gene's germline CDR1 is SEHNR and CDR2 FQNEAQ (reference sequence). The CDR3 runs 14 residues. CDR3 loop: CASSLALGEETQYF. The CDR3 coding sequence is TGTGCCAGCAGCTTAGCGTTGGGCGAGGAGACCCAGTACTTC. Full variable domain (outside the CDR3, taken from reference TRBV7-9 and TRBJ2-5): DTGVSQNPRHKITKRGQNVTFRCDPISEHNRLYWYRQTLGQGPEFLTYFQNEAQLEKSRLLSDRFSAERPKGSFSTLEIQRTEQGDSAMYLCASSLALGEETQYFGPGTRLLVL.

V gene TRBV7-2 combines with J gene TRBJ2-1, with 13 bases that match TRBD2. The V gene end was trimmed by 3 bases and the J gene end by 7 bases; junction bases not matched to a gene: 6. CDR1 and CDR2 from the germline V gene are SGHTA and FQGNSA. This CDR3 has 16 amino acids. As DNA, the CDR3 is TGTGCCAGCAGCTTCGCCGGGACTAGCGGGATTAATGAGCAGTTCTTC. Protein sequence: CASSFAGTSGINEQFF.

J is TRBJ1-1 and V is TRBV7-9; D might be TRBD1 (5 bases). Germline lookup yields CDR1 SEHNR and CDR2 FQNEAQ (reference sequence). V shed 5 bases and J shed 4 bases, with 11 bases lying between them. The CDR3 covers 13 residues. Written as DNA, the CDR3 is TGTGCCAGCAGCCATGGGACTTCCACTGAAGCTTTCTTT. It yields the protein CASSHGTSTEAFF.

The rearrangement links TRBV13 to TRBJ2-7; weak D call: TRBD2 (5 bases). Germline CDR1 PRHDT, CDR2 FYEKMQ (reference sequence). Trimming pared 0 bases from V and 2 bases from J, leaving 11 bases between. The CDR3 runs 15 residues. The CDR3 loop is CASSLGRGVTYEQYF. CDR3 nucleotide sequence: TGTGCCAGCAGCTTAGGCCGGGGAGTAACCTACGAGCAGTACTTC.

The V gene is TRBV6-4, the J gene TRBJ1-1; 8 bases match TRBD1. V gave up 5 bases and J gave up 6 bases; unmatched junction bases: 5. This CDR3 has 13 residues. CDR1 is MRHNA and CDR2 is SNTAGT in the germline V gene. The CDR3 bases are TGTGCCAGCAGTCCCGACAGGGGCGCTGAAGCTTTCTTT. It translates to CASSPDRGAEAFF.

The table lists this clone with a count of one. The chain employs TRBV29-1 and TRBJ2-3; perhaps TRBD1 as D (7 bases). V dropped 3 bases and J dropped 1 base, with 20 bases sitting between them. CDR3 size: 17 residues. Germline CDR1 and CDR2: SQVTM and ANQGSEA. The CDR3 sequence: CSVDGGGERIGTDTQYF. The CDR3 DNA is TGCAGCGTTGATGGAGGGGGCGAGAGGATCGGCACAGATACGCAGTATTTT.

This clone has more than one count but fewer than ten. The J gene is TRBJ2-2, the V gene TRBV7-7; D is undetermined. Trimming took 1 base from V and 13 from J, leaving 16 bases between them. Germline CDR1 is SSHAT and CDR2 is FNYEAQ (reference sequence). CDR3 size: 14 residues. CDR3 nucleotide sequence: TGTGCCAGCAGCTTAGGGGGTGACCCTAAGGGGCTGTTTTTT. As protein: CASSLGGDPKGLFF.

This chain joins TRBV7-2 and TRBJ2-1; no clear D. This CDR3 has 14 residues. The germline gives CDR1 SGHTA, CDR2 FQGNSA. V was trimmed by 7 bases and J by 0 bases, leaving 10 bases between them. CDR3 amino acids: CASMARSSYNEQFF. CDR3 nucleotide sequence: TGTGCCAGCATGGCTCGTAGCTCCTACAATGAGCAGTTCTTC. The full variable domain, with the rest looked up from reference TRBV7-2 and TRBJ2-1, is GAGVSQSPSNKVTEKGKDVELRCDPISGHTALYWYRQSLGQGLEFLIYFQGNSAPDKSGLPSDRFSAERTGGSVSTLTIQRTQQEDSAVYLCASMARSSYNEQFFGPGTRLTVL.

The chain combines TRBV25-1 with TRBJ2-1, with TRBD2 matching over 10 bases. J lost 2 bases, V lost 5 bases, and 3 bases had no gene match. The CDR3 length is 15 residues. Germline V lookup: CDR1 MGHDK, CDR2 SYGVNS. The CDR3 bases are TGTGCCAGCAGTTCCAGCGGGAGGGCCTACAATGAGCAGTTCTTC. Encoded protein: CASSSSGRAYNEQFF.

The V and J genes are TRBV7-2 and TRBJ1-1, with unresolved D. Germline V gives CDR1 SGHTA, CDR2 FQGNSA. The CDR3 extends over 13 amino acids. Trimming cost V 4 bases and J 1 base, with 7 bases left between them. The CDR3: CASSSDGNTEAFF. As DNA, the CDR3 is TGTGCCAGCAGCTCCGACGGGAACACTGAAGCTTTCTTT. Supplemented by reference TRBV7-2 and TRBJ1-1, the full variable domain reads GAGVSQSPSNKVTEKGKDVELRCDPISGHTALYWYRQSLGQGLEFLIYFQGNSAPDKSGLPSDRFSAERTGGSVSTLTIQRTQQEDSAVYLCASSSDGNTEAFFGQGTRLTVV.

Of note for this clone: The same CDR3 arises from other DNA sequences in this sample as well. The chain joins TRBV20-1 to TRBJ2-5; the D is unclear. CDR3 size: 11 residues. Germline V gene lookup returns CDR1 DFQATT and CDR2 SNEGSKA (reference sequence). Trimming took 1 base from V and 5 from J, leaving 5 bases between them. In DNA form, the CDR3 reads TGCAGTGCTAGAGCACGGGAGACCCAGTACTTC. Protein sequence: CSARARETQYF.

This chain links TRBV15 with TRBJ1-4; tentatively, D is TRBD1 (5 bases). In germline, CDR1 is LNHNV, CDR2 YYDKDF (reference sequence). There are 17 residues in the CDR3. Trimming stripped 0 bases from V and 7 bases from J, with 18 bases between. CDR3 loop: CATSRDLLGGISEKLFF. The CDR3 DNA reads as TGTGCCACCAGCAGAGATCTTCTCGGGGGAATAAGTGAAAAACTGTTTTTT.